These T cell receptor beta chains were read from a single sample in a study of shared clonotypes between healthy human individuals. Clones were sequenced by immunoSEQ multiplex PCR, and TCRdb holds only the in-frame ones, with some missing. The sample lists some 2,100,000 clones, approximately 94% seen once, with 1.5% to 2% in the top ten. Sequencing input: naive CD8+ T cells from PBMCs. These receptors all stem from a man between 18 and 35 years old in good health. Some clones in this sample may be carry-over from other donors' samples. Each CDR3 is given with its conserved first and last residue. D genes are given only for firm matches. Not every row has a clone size; where given, it reads once, few, many or a size class.

J gene | clone size | V gene | D gene | CDR3 protein | CDR3 DNA
TRBJ2-7 | once | TRBV19 | NA | CASSMSYRDPTQQYF | TGTGCCAGTAGTATGTCGTACAGGGACCCTACGCAGCAGTACTTC
TRBJ2-5 | NA | TRBV7-9 | NA | CASSLITLQETQYF | TGTGCCAGCAGCTTGATTACCCTCCAAGAGACCCAGTACTTC
TRBJ1-5 | few | TRBV4-1 | TRBD1 | CASSLGTGGQPQHF | TGCGCCAGCAGCCTCGGGACAGGGGGTCAGCCCCAGCATTTT
TRBJ2-1 | NA | TRBV28 | TRBD1 | CASSFRDSLYNEQFF | TGTGCCAGCAGTTTTCGGGACAGCTTATACAATGAGCAGTTCTTC
TRBJ2-2 | NA | TRBV10-3 | NA | CAISESQGGNTGELFF | TGTGCCATCAGTGAGTCGCAGGGAGGTAACACCGGGGAGCTGTTTTTT
TRBJ1-2 | NA | TRBV12-5 | NA | CASGLPGAIGYTF | TGTGCTAGTGGTTTACCAGGGGCGATTGGCTACACCTTC
TRBJ1-5 | few | TRBV28 | NA | CASTTLGGAQPQHF | TGTGCCAGCACCACCCTGGGGGGGGCTCAGCCCCAGCATTTT
TRBJ1-2 | NA | TRBV5-4 | NA | CASSLAGGGYGYTF | TGTGCCAGCAGCTTGGCCGGGGGCGGGTATGGCTACACCTTC
TRBJ2-1 | NA | TRBV19 | NA | CASSIVPGTYNEQFF | TGTGCCAGTAGTATAGTACCAGGTACCTACAATGAGCAGTTCTTC
TRBJ1-5 | NA | TRBV28 | NA | CASRSYSYPSNQSQHF | TGTGCCAGCAGATCTTACAGTTATCCTAGCAATCAGTCCCAGCATTTT
TRBJ1-1 | once | TRBV9 | NA | CASSAGRGHDTEAFF | TGTGCCAGCAGCGCCGGTCGTGGACACGACACTGAAGCTTTCTTT
TRBJ2-7 | NA | TRBV7-9 | NA | CASSYGGGEQYF | TGTGCCAGCAGCTACGGAGGGGGCGAGCAGTACTTC
TRBJ1-2 | NA | TRBV19 | NA | CASSHRGGSYGYTF | TGTGCCAGTAGTCACCGGGGAGGGAGCTATGGCTACACCTTC
TRBJ2-3 | NA | TRBV7-9 | NA | CASSLRGLPDTQYF | TGTGCCAGCAGCCTCAGGGGCCTCCCAGATACGCAGTATTTT
TRBJ2-1 | NA | TRBV19 | NA | CASSIYPGTSYNEQFF | TGTGCCAGTAGTATATATCCAGGGACCTCCTACAATGAGCAGTTCTTC
TRBJ1-1 | once | TRBV27 | TRBD1 | CASSPLGPGQGMNTEAFF | TGTGCCAGCAGTCCCTTAGGCCCCGGACAGGGGATGAACACTGAAGCTTTCTTT
TRBJ2-2 | few | TRBV4-2 | NA | CASSQGGGELFF | TGTGCCAGCAGCCAAGGGGGCGGGGAGCTGTTTTTT
TRBJ2-7 | NA | TRBV5-6 | NA | CASSLQWGEAGYEQYF | TGTGCCAGCAGCTTGCAATGGGGGGAGGCTGGCTACGAGCAGTACTTC
TRBJ2-5 | NA | TRBV27 | NA | CASSYIQETQYF | TGTGCCAGCAGTTATATCCAAGAGACCCAGTACTTC
TRBJ2-7 | NA | TRBV9 | NA | CASSGRVGENIHEQYF | TGTGCCAGCAGCGGCCGAGTGGGGGAGAATATCCACGAGCAGTACTTC
TRBJ1-4 | NA | TRBV5-4 | NA | CASSLGHSNEKLFF | TGTGCCAGCAGCTTGGGACACTCTAATGAAAAACTGTTTTTT
TRBJ1-2 | NA | TRBV7-9 | NA | CASGGTILYGYTF | TGTGCCAGCGGGGGGACCATCCTCTATGGCTACACCTTC
TRBJ2-7 | NA | TRBV5-6 | TRBD2 | CASSLGRGVGEQYF | TGTGCCAGCAGCTTAGGGCGGGGGGTCGGCGAGCAGTACTTC
TRBJ1-5 | NA | TRBV10-1 | TRBD1 | CASSAVTGREQPQHF | TGCGCCAGCAGTGCGGTGACAGGGAGGGAGCAGCCCCAGCATTTT
TRBJ2-7 | once | TRBV28 | TRBD2 | CASKIAGAYEQYF | TGTGCCAGCAAGATAGCGGGGGCCTACGAGCAGTACTTC
TRBJ1-1 | NA | TRBV28 | NA | CASFRVMNTEAFF | TGTGCCAGCTTCCGGGTCATGAACACTGAAGCTTTCTTT
TRBJ2-3 | NA | TRBV5-8 | NA | CASSARRLSTDTQYF | TGTGCCAGCAGCGCAAGACGGCTGAGCACAGATACGCAGTATTTT
TRBJ2-2 | NA | TRBV27 | NA | CASSLWLYGELFF | TGTGCCAGCAGTTTATGGTTGTACGGGGAGCTGTTTTTT
TRBJ2-7 | once | TRBV5-6 | TRBD1 | CASSLPGTGSLEQYF | TGTGCCAGCAGCTTGCCCGGGACAGGATCCCTTGAGCAGTACTTC